In this sample, the clone carrying this TCR beta chain turned up many times. Its target is not known. Next came a second PCR, run for roughly 7 to 12 cycles, which used a sample-barcoded 5' primer along with a J-beta primer mix. Each CDR3 protein gets one entry after TCRdb re-called the 5' RACE reads with MiXCR. The data hold 600,000 to 850,000 distinct CDR3 sequences, with more than 40% observed a single time. Donors were systemically healthy Caucasian individuals from Russia aged about 6 to 95 years. The data were obtained in a study of blood T cells in healthy people across ages. The study's findings and limits: It was the long-lived donors that had more naive CD4+ cells and higher diversity than aged donors.

Germline V gene sequence: CDR1 MNHEY, CDR2 SVGAGI. V shed 6 bases, J shed 3 bases, and the junction held 5 bases outside the gene matches. This CDR3 contains 14 residues. This TCR was recovered from a woman aged 55-69 years in good health. The J gene is TRBJ2-1, the V gene TRBV6-5; 7 bases map to TRBD1. Material for sequencing was blood. CDR3 bases: TGTGCCAGCAGCCGGGACAGAGACTACAATGAGCAGTTCTTC. Translating gives CASSRDRDYNEQFF.